The TCR beta chain described here comes from a study of CD8 T cells in Susac syndrome. CDR3 size: 15 residues. CDR1 and CDR2 (germline): LNHDA, SQIVND (reference sequence). Trimming shortened V by 8 bases and J by 3 bases, and 17 bases separated the two germline ends. The study sequenced TCR beta in blood CD8+ and CD4+ T cells. In contrast to the negatively isolated CD8+ and CD4+ T cells, TEMRA cells were FACS-enriched. Random-hexamer reverse transcription was applied to roughly 0.5 to 1 ug RNA. The CDR3 of TCR beta was amplified by immunoSEQ multiplex PCR across 54 Vbeta and 13 Jbeta. TCRdb re-called the immunoSEQ multiplex PCR reads with MiXCR, one entry per CDR3 protein. The table shows a few hundred thousand distinct CDR3 sequences, with under 95% occurring only once.

This chain uses TRBV19 with TRBJ1-5; a possible D gene is TRBD1 (5 bases). Specimen: CD4+ T cells from PBMCs. The receptor was derived from a human donor with multiple sclerosis. The CDR3 region is CASSPIQGTNQPQHF. CDR3 DNA sequence: TGTGCCAGTTCACCTATCCAGGGTACCAATCAGCCCCAGCATTTT.